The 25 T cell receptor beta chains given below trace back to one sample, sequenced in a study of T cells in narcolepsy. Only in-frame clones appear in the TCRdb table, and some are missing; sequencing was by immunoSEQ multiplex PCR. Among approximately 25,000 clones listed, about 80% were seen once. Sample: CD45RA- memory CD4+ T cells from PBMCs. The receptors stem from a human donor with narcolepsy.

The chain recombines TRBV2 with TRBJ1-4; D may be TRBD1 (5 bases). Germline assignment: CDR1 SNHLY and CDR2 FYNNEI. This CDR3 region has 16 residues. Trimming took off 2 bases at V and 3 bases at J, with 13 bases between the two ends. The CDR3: CASSEPGVGANEKLFF. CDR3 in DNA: TGTGCCAGCAGTGAACCGGGGGTGGGGGCTAATGAAAAACTGTTTTTT.

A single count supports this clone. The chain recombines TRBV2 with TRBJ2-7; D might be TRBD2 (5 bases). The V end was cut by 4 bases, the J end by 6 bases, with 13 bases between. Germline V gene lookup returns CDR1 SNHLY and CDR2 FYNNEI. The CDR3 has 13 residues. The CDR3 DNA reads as TGTGCCAGCAGTGTCGGGGAAAAAAGCGAGCAGTACTTC. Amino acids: CASSVGEKSEQYF.

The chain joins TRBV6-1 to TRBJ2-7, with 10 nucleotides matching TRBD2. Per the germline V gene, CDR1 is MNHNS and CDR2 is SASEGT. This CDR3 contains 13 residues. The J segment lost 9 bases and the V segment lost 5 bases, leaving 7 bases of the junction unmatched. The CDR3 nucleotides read TGTGCCAGCAGTCCCGGACTAGCGGTGGGGCAGTACTTC. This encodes CASSPGLAVGQYF.

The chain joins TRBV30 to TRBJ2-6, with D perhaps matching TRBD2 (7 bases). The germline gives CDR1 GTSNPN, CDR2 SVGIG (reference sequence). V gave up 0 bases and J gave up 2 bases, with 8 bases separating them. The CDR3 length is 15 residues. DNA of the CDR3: TGTGCCTGGAGTGTAGGGGGGGCTGGGGCCAACGTCCTGACTTTC. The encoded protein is CAWSVGGAGANVLTF. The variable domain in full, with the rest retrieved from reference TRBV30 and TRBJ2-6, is SQTIHQWPATLVQPVGSPLSLECTVEGTSNPNLYWYRQAAGRGLQLLFYSVGIGQISSEVPQNLSASRPQDRQFILSSKKLLLSDSGFYLCAWSVGGAGANVLTFGAGSRLTVL.

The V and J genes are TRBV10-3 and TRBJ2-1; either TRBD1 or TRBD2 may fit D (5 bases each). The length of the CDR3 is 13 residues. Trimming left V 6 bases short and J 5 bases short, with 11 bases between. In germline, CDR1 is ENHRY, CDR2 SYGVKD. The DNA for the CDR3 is TGTGCCATCAGCCGGGACGGCAACAATGAGCAGTTCTTC. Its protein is CAISRDGNNEQFF.

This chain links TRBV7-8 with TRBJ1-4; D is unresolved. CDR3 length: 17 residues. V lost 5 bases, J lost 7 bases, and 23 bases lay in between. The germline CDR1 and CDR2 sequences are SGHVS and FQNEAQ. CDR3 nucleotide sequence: TGTGCCAGCAGCGGACTGACGGGCGACCTGATGGGTGAAAAACTGTTTTTT. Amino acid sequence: CASSGLTGDLMGEKLFF.

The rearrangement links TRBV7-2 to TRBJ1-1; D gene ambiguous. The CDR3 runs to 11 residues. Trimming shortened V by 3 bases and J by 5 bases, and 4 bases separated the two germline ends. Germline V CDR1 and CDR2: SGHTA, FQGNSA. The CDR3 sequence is CASSFRTEAFF. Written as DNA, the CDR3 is TGTGCCAGCAGCTTTAGGACTGAAGCTTTCTTT.

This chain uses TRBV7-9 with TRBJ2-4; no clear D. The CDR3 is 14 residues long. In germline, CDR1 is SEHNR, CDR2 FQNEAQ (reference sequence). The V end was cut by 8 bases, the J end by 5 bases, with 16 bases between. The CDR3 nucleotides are TGTGCCAGCGGGTCAGCTCTCGGCGAAAACATTCAGTACTTC. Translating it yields CASGSALGENIQYF. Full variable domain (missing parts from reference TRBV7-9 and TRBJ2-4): DTGVSQNPRHKITKRGQNVTFRCDPISEHNRLYWYRQTLGQGPEFLTYFQNEAQLEKSRLLSDRFSAERPKGSFSTLEIQRTEQGDSAMYLCASGSALGENIQYFGAGTRLSVL.

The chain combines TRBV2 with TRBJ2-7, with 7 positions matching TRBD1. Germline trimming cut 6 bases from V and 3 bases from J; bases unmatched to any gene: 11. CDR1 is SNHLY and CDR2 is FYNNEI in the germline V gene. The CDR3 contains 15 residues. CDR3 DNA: TGTGCCAGCAGGGCCGACAGGGTGGTTCTCTACGAGCAGTACTTC. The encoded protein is CASRADRVVLYEQYF.

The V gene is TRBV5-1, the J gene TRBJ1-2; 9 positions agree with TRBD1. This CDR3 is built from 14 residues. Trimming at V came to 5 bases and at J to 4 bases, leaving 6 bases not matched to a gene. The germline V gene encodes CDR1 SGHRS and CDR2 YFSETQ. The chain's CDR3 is CASRPRTGVYGYTF. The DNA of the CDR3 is TGCGCCAGCAGACCCCGGACAGGGGTCTATGGCTACACCTTC.

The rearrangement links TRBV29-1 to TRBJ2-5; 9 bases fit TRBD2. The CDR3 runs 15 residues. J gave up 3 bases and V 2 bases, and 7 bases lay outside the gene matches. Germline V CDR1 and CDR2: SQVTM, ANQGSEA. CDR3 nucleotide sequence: TGCAGCGTTGAAAAGGGGCTAGCGGGGAAAGAGACCCAGTACTTC. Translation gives CSVEKGLAGKETQYF.

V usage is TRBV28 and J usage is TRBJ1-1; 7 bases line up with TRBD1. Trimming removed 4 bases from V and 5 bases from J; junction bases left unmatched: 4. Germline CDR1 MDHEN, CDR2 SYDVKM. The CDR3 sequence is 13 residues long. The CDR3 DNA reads TGTGCCAGCAGTTGGGGACAGCGGACTGAAGCTTTCTTT. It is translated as CASSWGQRTEAFF.

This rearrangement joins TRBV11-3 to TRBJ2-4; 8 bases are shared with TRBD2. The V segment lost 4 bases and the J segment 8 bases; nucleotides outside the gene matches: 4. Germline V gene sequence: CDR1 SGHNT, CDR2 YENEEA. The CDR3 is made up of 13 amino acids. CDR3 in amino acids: CASSSTGGDIQYF. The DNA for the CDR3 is TGTGCCAGCAGCTCGACCGGGGGGGACATTCAGTACTTC. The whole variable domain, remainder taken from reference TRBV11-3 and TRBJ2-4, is EAGVVQSPRYKIIEKKQPVAFWCNPISGHNTLYWYLQNLGQGPELLIRYENEEAVDDSQLPKDRFSAERLKGVDSTLKIQPAELGDSAVYLCASSSTGGDIQYFGAGTRLSVL.

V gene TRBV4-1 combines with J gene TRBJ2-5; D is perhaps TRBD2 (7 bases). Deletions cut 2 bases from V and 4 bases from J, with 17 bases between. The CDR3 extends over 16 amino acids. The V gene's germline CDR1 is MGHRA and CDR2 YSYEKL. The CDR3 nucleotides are TGCGCCAGCAGCCAAAGACTAGGGGGGGGGCGAGAGACCCAGTACTTC. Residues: CASSQRLGGGRETQYF.

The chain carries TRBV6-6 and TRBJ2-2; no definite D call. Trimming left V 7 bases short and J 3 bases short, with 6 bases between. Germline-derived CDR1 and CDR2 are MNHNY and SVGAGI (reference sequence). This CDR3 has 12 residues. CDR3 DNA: TGTGCCAGCATGCGCGACACCGGGGAGCTGTTTTTT. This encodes CASMRDTGELFF.

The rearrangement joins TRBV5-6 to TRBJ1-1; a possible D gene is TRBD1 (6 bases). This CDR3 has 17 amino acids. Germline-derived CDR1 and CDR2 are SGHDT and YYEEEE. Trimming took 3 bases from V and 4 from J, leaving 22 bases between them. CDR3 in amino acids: CASSSARQVLRLTEAFF. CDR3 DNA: TGTGCCAGCAGCTCAGCTAGACAGGTCCTTAGGCTCACTGAAGCTTTCTTT.

The CDR3 spells CASSSPGTTLQYF. The CDR3 coding sequence is TGTGCCAGCAGCTCCCCGGGGACAACTCTCCAGTACTTC. The chain recombines TRBV5-6 with TRBJ2-5; TRBD1 is a possible D gene (6 bases). CDR1 SGHDT and CDR2 YYEEEE come from the germline V gene. V was shortened by 3 bases and J by 10 bases, with 16 bases between the two germline ends. The CDR3 spans 13 residues. Together with reference TRBV5-6 and TRBJ2-5, the CDR3 gives the full variable domain: DAGVTQSPTHLIKTRGQQVTLRCSPKSGHDTVSWYQQALGQGPQFIFQYYEEEERQRGNFPDRFSGHQFPNYSSELNVNALLLGDSALYLCASSSPGTTLQYFGPGTRLLVL.

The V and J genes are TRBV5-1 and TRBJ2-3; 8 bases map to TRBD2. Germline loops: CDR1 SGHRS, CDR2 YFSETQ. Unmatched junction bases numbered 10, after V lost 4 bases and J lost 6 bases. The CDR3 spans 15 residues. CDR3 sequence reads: CASSRTGTSHDTQYF. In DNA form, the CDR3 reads TGCGCCAGCAGCAGAACCGGGACTAGTCACGATACGCAGTATTTT. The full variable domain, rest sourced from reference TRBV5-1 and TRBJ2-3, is KAGVTQTPRYLIKTRGQQVTLSCSPISGHRSVSWYQQTPGQGLQFLFEYFSETQRNKGNFPGRFSGRQFSNSRSEMNVSTLELGDSALYLCASSRTGTSHDTQYFGPGTRLTVL.

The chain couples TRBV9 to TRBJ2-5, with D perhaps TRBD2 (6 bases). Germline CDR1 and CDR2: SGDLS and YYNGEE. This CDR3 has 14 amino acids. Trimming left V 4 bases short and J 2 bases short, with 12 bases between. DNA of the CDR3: TGTGCCAGCAGCTTGGAGGGTGGTCAAGAGACCCAGTACTTC. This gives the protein CASSLEGGQETQYF. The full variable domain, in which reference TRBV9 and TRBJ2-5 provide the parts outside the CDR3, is DSGVTQTPKHLITATGQRVTLRCSPRSGDLSVYWYQQSLDQGLQFLIQYYNGEERAKGNILERFSAQQFPDLHSELNLSSLELGDSALYFCASSLEGGQETQYFGPGTRLLVL.

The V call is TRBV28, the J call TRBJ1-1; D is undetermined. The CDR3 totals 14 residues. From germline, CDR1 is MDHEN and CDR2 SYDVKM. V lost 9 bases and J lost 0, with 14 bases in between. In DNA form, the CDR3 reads TGTGCCAGTGTCGTAGGAGCCATGAACACTGAAGCTTTCTTT. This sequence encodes CASVVGAMNTEAFF.

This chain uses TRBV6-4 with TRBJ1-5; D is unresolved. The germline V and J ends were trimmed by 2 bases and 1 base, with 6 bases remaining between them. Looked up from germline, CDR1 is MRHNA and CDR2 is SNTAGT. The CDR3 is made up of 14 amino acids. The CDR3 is CASSDRESNQPQHF. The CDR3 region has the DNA TGTGCCAGCAGTGACAGGGAAAGCAATCAGCCCCAGCATTTT.

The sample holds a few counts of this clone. Written as DNA, the CDR3 is TGTGCCAGCAGTTACTCGCAGGGGGGCTACAATGAGCAGTTCTTC. It translates to CASSYSQGGYNEQFF. The chain links TRBV6-5 to TRBJ2-1, with D possibly being TRBD1 (7 bases). This CDR3 is 15 amino acids long. Germline CDR1 is MNHEY and CDR2 is SVGAGI. Trimming pared 0 bases from V and 3 bases from J, leaving 9 bases between.

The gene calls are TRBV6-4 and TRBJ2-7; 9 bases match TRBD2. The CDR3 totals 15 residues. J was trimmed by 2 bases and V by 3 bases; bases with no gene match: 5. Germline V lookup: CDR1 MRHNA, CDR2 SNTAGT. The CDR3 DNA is TGTGCCAGCAGTGAAATAGCGGGGGCCACCTACGAGCAGTACTTC. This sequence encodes CASSEIAGATYEQYF.

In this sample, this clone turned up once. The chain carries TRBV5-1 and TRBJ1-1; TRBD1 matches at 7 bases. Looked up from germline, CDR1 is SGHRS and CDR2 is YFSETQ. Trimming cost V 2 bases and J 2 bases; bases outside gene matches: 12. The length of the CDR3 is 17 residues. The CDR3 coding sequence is TGCGCCAGCAGCTTAAATTTCCGAACAGGGGCAAACACTGAAGCTTTCTTT. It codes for CASSLNFRTGANTEAFF. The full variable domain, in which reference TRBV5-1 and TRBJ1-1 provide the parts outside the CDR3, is KAGVTQTPRYLIKTRGQQVTLSCSPISGHRSVSWYQQTPGQGLQFLFEYFSETQRNKGNFPGRFSGRQFSNSRSEMNVSTLELGDSALYLCASSLNFRTGANTEAFFGQGTRLTVV.

This chain's CDR3 is CASSSIAGGQPNTQYF. For the CDR3, the DNA is TGTGCCAGCAGCTCTATAGCGGGGGGCCAGCCAAATACGCAGTATTTT. The chain combines TRBV7-2 with TRBJ2-3; 10 nucleotides align to TRBD2. This CDR3 has 16 residues. CDR1 and CDR2 from the germline V gene are SGHTA and FQGNSA. The V segment lost 4 bases and the J segment 7 bases; nucleotides outside the gene matches: 11.